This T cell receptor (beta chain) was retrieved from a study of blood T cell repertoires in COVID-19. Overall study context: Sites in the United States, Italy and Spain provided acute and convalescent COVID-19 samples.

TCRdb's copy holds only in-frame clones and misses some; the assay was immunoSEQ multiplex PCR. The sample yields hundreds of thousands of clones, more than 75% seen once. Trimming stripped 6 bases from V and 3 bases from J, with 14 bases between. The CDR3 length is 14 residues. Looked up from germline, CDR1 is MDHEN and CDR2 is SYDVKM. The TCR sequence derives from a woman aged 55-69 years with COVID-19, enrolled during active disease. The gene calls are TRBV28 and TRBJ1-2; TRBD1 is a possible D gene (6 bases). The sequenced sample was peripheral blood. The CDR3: CASRSGGGDYGYTF. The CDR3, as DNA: TGTGCCAGCAGGAGCGGGGGCGGAGACTATGGCTACACCTTC.